The text below deals with one T cell receptor beta chain. What it recognizes is unknown. Germline CDR1 MNHEY, CDR2 SVGEGT. V shed 5 bases and J shed 4 bases, with 9 bases lying between them. The CDR3 runs 13 residues. The sample belongs to a study of early T cells in non-severe SARS-CoV-2 infection. Study-level information: It was bulk RNA from unsorted whole blood that was sequenced, and the chains were unpaired.

Each single cDNA molecule received a unique molecular identifier. MiXCR, run by TCRdb on the 5' RACE reads, gives a single entry per CDR3 protein. The sample contains 54,000 or so distinct CDR3 sequences, about 5.6% of which appear only once. Study observations and caveats: Reliance on VDJdb matching favored anti-spike CD8 responses; private and CD4 specificities were missed.

The TCR comes from an adult who was a healthcare worker with PCR-confirmed SARS-CoV-2 infection or an uninfected control (not recorded which). The genes are TRBV6-2 or TRBV6-3 and TRBJ2-1; D is unclear. The specimen was whole blood. The CDR3 region is CASSELDYNEQFF. Here the CDR3 DNA reads TGTGCCAGCAGTGAACTCGATTACAATGAGCAGTTCTTC.